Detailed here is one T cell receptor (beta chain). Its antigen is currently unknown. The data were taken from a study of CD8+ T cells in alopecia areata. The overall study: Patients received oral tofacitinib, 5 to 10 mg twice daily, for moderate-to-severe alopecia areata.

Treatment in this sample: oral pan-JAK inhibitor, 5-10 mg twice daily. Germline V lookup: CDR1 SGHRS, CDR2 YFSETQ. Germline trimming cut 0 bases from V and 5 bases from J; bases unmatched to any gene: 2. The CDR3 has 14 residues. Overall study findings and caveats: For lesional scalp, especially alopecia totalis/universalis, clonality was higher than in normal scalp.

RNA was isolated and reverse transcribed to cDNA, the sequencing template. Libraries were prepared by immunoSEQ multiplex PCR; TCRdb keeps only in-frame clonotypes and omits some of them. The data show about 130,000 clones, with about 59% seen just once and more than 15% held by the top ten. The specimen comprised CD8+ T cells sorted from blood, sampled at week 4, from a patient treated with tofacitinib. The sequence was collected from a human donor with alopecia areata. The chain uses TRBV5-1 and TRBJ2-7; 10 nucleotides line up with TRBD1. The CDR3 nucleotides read TGCGCCAGCAGCTTGGGACAGGGGGCGAACGAGCAGTACTTC. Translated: CASSLGQGANEQYF. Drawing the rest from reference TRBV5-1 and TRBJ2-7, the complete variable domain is KAGVTQTPRYLIKTRGQQVTLSCSPISGHRSVSWYQQTPGQGLQFLFEYFSETQRNKGNFPGRFSGRQFSNSRSEMNVSTLELGDSALYLCASSLGQGANEQYFGPGTRLTVT.